This TCR beta chain stems from a study of blood T cell repertoires in COVID-19. Overall study context: Specimens from acute and convalescent COVID-19 originated in the United States, Italy and Spain. Sample material is recorded as cDNA or gDNA derived from T cells, B-cell-depleted T cells, or PBMCs.

In the original analysis: The assay estimated nucleated cells by amplifying reference gene primers. The data were produced by immunoSEQ multiplex PCR, yet TCRdb's version contains in-frame clones alone and is incomplete. V, J and clone size are taken as reported in that table, and D and trimming were inferred from the DNA itself. This table holds roughly 190,000 clones, 86% found once. The CDR3 is 15 amino acids. Per germline, CDR1 SGDLS and CDR2 YYNGEE. Deletions cut 2 bases from V and 4 bases from J, with 15 bases between. Enrollment of patients from Seattle took place during active infection, with longitudinal follow-up.

This chain links TRBV9 with TRBJ1-1; possible D gene TRBD1, 5 bases. The receptor was derived from a woman aged 60-70 years with COVID-19, enrolled during active disease. Sequencing was carried out using peripheral blood. CDR3 sequence (DNA): TGTGCCAGCAGCGTCTTAGGGGTCGATGGCACTGAAGCTTTCTTT. It specifies CASSVLGVDGTEAFF.